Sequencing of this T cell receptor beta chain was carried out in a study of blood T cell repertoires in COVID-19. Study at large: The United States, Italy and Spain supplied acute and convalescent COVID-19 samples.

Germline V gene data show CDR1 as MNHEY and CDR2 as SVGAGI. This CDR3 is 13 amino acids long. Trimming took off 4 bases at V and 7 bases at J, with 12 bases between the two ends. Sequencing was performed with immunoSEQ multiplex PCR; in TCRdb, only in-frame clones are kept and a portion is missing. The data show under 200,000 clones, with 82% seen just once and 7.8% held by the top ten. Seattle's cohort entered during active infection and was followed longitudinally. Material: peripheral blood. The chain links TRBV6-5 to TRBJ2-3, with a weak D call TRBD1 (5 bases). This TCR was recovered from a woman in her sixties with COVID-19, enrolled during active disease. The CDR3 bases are TGTGCCAGCAGTTGGGTCGCAGGGTATACGCAGTATTTT. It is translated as CASSWVAGYTQYF.